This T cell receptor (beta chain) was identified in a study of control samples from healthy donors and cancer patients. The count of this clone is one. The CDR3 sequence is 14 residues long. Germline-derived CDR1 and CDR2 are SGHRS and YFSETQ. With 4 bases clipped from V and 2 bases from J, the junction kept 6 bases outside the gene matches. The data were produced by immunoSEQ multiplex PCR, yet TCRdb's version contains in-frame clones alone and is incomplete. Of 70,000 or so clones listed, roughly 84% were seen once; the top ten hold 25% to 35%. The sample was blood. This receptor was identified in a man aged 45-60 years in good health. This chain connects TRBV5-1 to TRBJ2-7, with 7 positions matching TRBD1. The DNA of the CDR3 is TGCGCCAGCAGCCTAGGGACAGTAACCTACGAGCAGTACTTC. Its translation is CASSLGTVTYEQYF.